This T cell receptor (beta chain) was recorded in a study of identical twins (dated by TCRdb to 2016 to 2018). Background for the entire study: To test whether fetal clonotypes persist, the study used deep sequencing on TCR alpha and beta repertoires from monozygotic twins, unrelated adults of various ages, and cord blood. To rule out contamination, the twin experiments were replicated at different times with different library preparation protocols.

The library relied on 5' RACE. Sequencer: Illumina HiSeq 2000. A universal primer binding site was added through template switching, and the final cDNA carried a unique molecular identifier so that TCR cDNA molecules could be counted accurately. Specific primers in the conserved constant-segment region were used to synthesize first-strand cDNA for TCR alpha and beta chains. To control for contamination, each cDNA library was double barcoded with a SMART-Mk sample barcode plus Illumina barcodes. TruSeq adapter sequences, together with Illumina sample barcodes, were added in two successive PCR steps. Sequencing of the TCR alpha and beta cDNA libraries was done on the Illumina HiSeq platform using custom primers. The published analysis was carried out like this. MiGEC processed the raw reads to extract unique molecular identifiers, while MiXCR was used to determine the CDR3 positions. Recombination models were inferred per individual with the repgenHMM and IGoR tools using an EM algorithm. The tcR package in R was used for shared clonotype analysis, with sharing normalized by the product of cloneset sizes. Out-of-frame nonproductive sequences were analyzed to study raw recombination free of thymic and clonal selection effects. TCRdb handled the public reads itself, with Q25 trimming in fastp and clone calling in MiXCR, and kept productive beta chains. Rows are combined by CDR3 protein, so each entry shows the most common genes and DNA. These V and J calls are TCRdb output, not the study's own analysis. Across this sample there are about 890,000 distinct CDR3 sequences, with 10% to 15% seen only once. The ten largest clones represent about 1.6% of the sample.

The V end loses 6 bases and the J end loses 9 bases, and a stretch of 14 bases separates them. From the cysteine up to the phenylalanine, the CDR3 has a length of 12 residues. Left in the record is the CDR3 DNA by itself, 36 bases read in frame from the first base. General findings and caveats noted by the study authors: Abundant cord blood beta clonotypes had fewer insertions, young adult naive repertoires showed a similar but weaker trend, and memory repertoires showed no such trend. Compared with coincidental sharing between unrelated individuals, out-of-frame TCR alpha sequences shared between twins showed an excess of sequences with low generation probability. Because the same donors could not be followed over many years, conclusions were based on cross-sectional statistical analysis. Invariant T cells such as MAIT and iNKT could partly confound zero-insertion analyses, although diverse VJ usage argued against such confounding for most clonotypes. A weaker excess of twin sharing was found in beta out-of-frame sequences because the signal-to-noise ratio was lowered by fewer shared sequences. In monozygotic twins, recombination models systematically underestimated out-of-frame TCR alpha sharing, but the models matched the sharing seen between unrelated individuals.

Every donor was a healthy Caucasian. Three pairs of female monozygotic twins, all aged roughly 18 to 29 years, were included in the twin cohort. Peripheral blood mononuclear cells were the source from which RNA for the TCR libraries was isolated. Many counts were recorded for this clonotype. This receptor's antigen is unknown. Within one base of it there is no much larger clone, and no base qualities were kept. The sample also formed part of further work on yellow fever vaccine responses in identical twins. Per the second study: The T cell response to vaccination in identical twins was reported by the authors to appear partly convergent and partly personalized. In identical twins, the study followed T cell clones that responded to the vaccine with precision.

Source material: PBMCs. The TCR originated in a woman under 30 in good health. Recombination joined TRBV12-3 or TRBV12-4 with TRBJ1-1; the D gene remains uncertain. In nucleotides, the sequence is TGTGCCAGCAGACTCGACATTGGGCAAGCTTTCTTT. Protein translation: CASRLDIGQAFF.